This paragraph covers one T cell receptor beta chain sequence. This sample is drawn from a study of blood T cell repertoires in COVID-19. Study as a whole: Collection of acute and convalescent COVID-19 samples took place in the United States, Italy and Spain.

Using immunoSEQ multiplex PCR, the repertoire was profiled, and TCRdb retains in-frame clones only, with some absent. The profile shows approximately 180,000 clones, about 90% of them singletons. The study drew participants aged about 18 to 95 years from roughly 25 US areas. Donors were grouped by their self-reported clinical history. Germline CDR1 reads SNHLY; CDR2 reads FYNNEI. The CDR3 length is 12 residues. V was pared by 6 bases and J by 7 bases, with 5 bases of the junction left unmatched. The chain couples TRBV2 to TRBJ1-1, with TRBD1 identical over 7 bases. This TCR was recovered from a human donor with acute COVID-19. The donor label of this sample is uncertain. Sequencing used PBMCs or T cells enriched from blood (not recorded which). CDR3 in DNA: TGTGCCAGCAGCAGGGGGGAAGGTGAAGCTTTCTTT. It is translated as CASSRGEGEAFF.